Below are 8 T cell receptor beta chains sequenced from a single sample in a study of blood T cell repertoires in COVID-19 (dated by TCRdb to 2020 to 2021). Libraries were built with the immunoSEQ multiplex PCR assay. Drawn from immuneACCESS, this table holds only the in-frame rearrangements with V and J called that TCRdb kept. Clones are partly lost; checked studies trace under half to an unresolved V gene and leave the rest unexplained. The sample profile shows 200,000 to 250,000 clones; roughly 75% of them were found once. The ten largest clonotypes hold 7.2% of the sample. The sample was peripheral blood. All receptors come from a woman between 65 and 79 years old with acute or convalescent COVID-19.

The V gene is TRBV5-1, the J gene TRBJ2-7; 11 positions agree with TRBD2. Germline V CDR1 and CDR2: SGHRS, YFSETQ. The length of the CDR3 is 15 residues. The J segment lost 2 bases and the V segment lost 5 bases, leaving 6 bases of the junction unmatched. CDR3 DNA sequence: TGCGCCAGCAGTATGGGACTAGCGGAGGCCTACGAGCAGTACTTC. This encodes CASSMGLAEAYEQYF. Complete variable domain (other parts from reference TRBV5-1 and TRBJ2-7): KAGVTQTPRYLIKTRGQQVTLSCSPISGHRSVSWYQQTPGQGLQFLFEYFSETQRNKGNFPGRFSGRQFSNSRSEMNVSTLELGDSALYLCASSMGLAEAYEQYFGPGTRLTVT.

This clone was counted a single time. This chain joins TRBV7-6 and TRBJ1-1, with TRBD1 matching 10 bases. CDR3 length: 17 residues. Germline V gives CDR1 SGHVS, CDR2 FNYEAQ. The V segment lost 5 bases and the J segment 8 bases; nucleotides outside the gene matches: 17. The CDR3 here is CASSLGTGEGKRSEAFF. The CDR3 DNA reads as TGTGCCAGCAGCCTAGGGACAGGGGAAGGAAAAAGGTCGGAAGCTTTCTTT.

The CDR3 DNA is TGTGCCAGCAGGAGTACAGCCTCCTACGAGCAGTACTTC. Translating gives CASRSTASYEQYF. The chain carries TRBV6-5 and TRBJ2-7, with no clear D. Germline CDR1 MNHEY, CDR2 SVGAGI. The CDR3 has 13 amino acids. The V gene lost 6 bases and the J gene lost 0 bases, with 9 bases spanning the gap.

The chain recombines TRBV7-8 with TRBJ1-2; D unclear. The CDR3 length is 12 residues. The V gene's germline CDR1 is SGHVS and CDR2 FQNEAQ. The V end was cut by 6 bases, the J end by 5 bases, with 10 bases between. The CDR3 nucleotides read TGTGCCAGCAGAGGAACGGGATATGGCTACACCTTC. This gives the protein CASRGTGYGYTF.

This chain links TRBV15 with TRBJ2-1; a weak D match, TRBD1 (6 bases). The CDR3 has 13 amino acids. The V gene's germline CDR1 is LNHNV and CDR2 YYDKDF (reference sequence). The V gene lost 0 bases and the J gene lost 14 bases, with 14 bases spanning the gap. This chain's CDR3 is CATSRERGQGKFF. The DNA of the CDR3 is TGTGCCACCAGCAGAGAACGGGGACAAGGGAAGTTCTTC.

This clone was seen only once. CDR3 sequence reads: CASSAEYEQYF. The CDR3 region has the DNA TGTGCCAGCAGCGCCGAGTACGAGCAGTACTTC. The genes are TRBV11-2 and TRBJ2-7, with D hard to call. V was cut by 5 bases and J by 4 bases, with 6 bases left in between. The CDR3 contains 11 residues. The germline V gene encodes CDR1 SGHAT and CDR2 FQNNGV.

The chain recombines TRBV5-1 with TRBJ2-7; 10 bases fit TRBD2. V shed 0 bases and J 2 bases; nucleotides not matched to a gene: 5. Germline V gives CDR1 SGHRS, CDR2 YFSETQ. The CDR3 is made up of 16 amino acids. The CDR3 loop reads CASSLVASGGAYEQYF. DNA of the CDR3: TGCGCCAGCAGCTTGGTGGCTAGCGGGGGCGCCTACGAGCAGTACTTC.

The CDR3 sequence is CASSVVGGSAGELFF. The CDR3 coding sequence is TGTGCCAGCAGCGTAGTAGGGGGCTCGGCCGGGGAGCTGTTTTTT. This sequence joins TRBV9 and TRBJ2-2; 7 nucleotides agree with TRBD1. The J segment lost 6 bases and the V segment lost 0 bases, leaving 5 bases of the junction unmatched. This CDR3 contains 15 residues. The germline V gene encodes CDR1 SGDLS and CDR2 YYNGEE.